This T cell receptor beta chain was documented in a study of blood T cells in healthy people across ages. Points from the study as a whole: It was the long-lived donors that had more naive CD4+ cells and higher diversity than aged donors.

Primed by a sample-barcoded 5' primer and a J-beta primer mix, a second PCR proceeded for 7 to 11 cycles. CDR3-containing paired-end reads numbering at least 2.5 million came from each sample. TCRdb itself ran the 5' RACE reads through MiXCR, one entry per CDR3 protein. This sample has roughly 1,800,000 distinct CDR3 sequences, with about 50% found just once. With regard to this clonotype: Its antigen is unknown.

Sequenced: blood. The clonotype originates from a woman in her 40s in good health.

CDR3 in DNA: TGTGCCAGCACACCCGATGGGGTCACTGAAGCTTTCTTT. It is translated as CASTPDGVTEAFF. The J gene is TRBJ1-1, the V gene TRBV28, with D unclear. The V gene lost 7 bases and the J gene lost 4 bases, with 13 bases spanning the gap. CDR1 MDHEN and CDR2 SYDVKM come from the germline V gene. This CDR3 comprises 13 residues.